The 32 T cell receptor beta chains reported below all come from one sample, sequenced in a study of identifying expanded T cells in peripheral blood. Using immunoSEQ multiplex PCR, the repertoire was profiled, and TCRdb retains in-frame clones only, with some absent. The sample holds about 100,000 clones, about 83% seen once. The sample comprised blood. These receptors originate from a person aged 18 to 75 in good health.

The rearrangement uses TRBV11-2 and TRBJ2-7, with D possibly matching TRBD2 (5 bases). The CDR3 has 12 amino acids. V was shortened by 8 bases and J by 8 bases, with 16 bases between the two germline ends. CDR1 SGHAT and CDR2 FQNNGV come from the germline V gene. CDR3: CASRRPGDKQYF. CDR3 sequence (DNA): TGTGCCAGCCGGAGGCCCGGTGATAAGCAGTACTTC.

CDR3 sequence (DNA): TGTGCCAGCAGTTTAGGGGGGGCTACCCCCTACGAGCAGTACTTC. Translated, it gives CASSLGGATPYEQYF. The chain combines TRBV27 with TRBJ2-7; perhaps TRBD2 as D (7 bases). The CDR3 spans 15 residues. Germline assignment: CDR1 MNHEY and CDR2 SMNVEV (reference sequence). Trimming shortened V by 2 bases and J by 2 bases, and 13 bases separated the two germline ends.

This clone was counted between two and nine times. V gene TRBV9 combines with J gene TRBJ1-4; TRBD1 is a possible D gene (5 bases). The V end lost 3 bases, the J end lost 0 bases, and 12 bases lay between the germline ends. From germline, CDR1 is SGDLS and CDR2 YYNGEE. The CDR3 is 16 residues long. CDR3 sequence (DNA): TGTGCCAGCAGCGCCTCGACAGCAGCAACTAATGAAAAACTGTTTTTT. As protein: CASSASTAATNEKLFF.

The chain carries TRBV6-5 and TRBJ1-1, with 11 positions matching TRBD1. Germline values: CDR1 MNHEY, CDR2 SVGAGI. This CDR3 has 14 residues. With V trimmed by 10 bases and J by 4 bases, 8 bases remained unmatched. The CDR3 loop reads CATNPGTGGTEAFF. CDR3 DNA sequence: TGTGCCACCAACCCCGGGACAGGGGGCACTGAAGCTTTCTTT.

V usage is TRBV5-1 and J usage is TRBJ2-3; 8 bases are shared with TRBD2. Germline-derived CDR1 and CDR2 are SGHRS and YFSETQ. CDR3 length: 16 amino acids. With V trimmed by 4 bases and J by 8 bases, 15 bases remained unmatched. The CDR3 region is CASSPSSSGSGGTQYF. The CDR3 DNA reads TGCGCCAGCAGCCCCTCGTCTAGCGGGTCCGGGGGTACGCAGTATTTT. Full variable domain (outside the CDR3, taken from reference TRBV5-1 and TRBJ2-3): KAGVTQTPRYLIKTRGQQVTLSCSPISGHRSVSWYQQTPGQGLQFLFEYFSETQRNKGNFPGRFSGRQFSNSRSEMNVSTLELGDSALYLCASSPSSSGSGGTQYFGPGTRLTVL.

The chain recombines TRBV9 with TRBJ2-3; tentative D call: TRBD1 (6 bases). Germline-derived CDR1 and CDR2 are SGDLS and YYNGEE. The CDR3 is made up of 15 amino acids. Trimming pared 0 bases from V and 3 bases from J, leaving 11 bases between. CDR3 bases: TGTGCCAGCAGCGTAGCAGGGGAAAGGACAGATACGCAGTATTTT. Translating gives CASSVAGERTDTQYF.

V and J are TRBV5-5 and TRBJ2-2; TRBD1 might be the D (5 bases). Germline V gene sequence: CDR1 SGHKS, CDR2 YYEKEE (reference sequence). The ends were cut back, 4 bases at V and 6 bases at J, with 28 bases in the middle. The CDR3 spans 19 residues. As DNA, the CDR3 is TGTGCCAGCAGCCTAATGGGCTTTGTTTCGGAAGGGGTGGCCGGGGAGCTGTTTTTT. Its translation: CASSLMGFVSEGVAGELFF.

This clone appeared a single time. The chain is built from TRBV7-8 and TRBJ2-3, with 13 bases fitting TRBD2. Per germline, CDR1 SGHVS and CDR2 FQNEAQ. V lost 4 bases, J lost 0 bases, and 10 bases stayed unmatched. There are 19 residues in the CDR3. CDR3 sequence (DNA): TGTGCCAGCAGCTGGCCCGGGACTAGCGGGGCCTCTAGCACAGATACGCAGTATTTT. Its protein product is CASSWPGTSGASSTDTQYF.

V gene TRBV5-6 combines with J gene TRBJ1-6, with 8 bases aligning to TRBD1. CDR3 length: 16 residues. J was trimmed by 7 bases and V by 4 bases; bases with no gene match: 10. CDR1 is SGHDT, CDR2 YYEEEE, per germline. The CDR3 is CASSLSGQGENSPLHF. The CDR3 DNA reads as TGTGCCAGCAGCCTGTCTGGACAGGGCGAAAATTCACCCCTCCACTTT.

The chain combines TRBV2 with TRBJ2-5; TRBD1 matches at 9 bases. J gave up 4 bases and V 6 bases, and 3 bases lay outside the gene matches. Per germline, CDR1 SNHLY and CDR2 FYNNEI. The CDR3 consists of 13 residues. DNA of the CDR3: TGTGCCAGCAGACAGACAGGGGGAGAGACCCAGTACTTC. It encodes CASRQTGGETQYF.

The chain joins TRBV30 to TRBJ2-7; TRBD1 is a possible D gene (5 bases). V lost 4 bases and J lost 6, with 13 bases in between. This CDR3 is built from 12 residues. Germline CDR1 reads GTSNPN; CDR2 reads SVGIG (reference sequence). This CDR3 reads CAWTTDSPEQYF. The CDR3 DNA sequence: TGTGCCTGGACCACCGACAGTCCCGAGCAGTACTTC.

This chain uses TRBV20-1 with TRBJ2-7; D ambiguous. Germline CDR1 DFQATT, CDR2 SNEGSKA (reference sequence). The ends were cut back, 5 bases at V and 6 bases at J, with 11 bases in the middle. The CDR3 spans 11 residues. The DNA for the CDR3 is TGCAGTGCTTCACGTGTGGGCGAGCAGTACTTC. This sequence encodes CSASRVGEQYF.

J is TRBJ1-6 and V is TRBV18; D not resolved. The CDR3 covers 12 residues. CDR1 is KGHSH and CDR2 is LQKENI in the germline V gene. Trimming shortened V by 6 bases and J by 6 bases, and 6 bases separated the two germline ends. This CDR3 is CASSQINSPLHF. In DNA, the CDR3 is TGTGCCAGCTCTCAGATTAATTCACCCCTCCACTTT.

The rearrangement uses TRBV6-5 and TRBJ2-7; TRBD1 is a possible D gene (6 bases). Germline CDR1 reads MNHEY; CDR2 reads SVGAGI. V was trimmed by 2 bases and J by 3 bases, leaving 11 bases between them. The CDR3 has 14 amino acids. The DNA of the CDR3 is TGTGCCAGCAGTTACGGAACAGGGTTCTACGAGCAGTACTTC. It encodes CASSYGTGFYEQYF.

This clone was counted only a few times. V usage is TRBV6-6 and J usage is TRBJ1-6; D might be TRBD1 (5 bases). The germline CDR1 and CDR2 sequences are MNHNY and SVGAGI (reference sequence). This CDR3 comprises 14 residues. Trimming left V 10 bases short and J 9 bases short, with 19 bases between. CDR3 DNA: TGTGCCATCTCTCGGGGGGACTCGGTTTCACCCCTCCACTTT. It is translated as CAISRGDSVSPLHF.

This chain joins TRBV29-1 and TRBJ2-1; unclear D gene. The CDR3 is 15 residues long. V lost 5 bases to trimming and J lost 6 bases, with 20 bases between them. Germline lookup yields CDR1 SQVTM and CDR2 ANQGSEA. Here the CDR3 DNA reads TGCAGCGTTAGGCGACTGGCCAACCCCAGCAATGAGCAGTTCTTC. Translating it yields CSVRRLANPSNEQFF.

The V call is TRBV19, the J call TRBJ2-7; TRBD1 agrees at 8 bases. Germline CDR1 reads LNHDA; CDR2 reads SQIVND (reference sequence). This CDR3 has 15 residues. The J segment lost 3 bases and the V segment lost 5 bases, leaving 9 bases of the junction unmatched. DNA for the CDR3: TGTGCCAGTAGTGACAGGGGCAATGGGAACTACGAGCAGTACTTC. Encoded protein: CASSDRGNGNYEQYF.

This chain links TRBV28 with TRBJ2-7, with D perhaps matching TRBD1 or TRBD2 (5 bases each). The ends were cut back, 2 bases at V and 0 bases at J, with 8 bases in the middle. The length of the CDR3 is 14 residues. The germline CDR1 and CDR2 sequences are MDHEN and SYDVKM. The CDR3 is CASSLPGSSYEQYF. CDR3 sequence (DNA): TGTGCCAGCAGTTTACCAGGGAGCTCCTACGAGCAGTACTTC.

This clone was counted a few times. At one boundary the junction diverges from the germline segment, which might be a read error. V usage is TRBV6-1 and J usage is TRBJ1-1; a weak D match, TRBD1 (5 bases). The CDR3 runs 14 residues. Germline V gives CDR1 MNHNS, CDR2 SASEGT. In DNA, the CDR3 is TGTGCCAGCAGGGAAGGGACCGCGTCCACTGAAGCTTTCTTT. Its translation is CASREGTASTEAFF.

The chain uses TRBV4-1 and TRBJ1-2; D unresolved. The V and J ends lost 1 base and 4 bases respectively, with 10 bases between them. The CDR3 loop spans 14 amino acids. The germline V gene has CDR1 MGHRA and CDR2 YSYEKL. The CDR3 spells CASSQGVVAYGYTF. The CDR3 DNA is TGCGCCAGCAGCCAAGGAGTAGTAGCCTATGGCTACACCTTC.

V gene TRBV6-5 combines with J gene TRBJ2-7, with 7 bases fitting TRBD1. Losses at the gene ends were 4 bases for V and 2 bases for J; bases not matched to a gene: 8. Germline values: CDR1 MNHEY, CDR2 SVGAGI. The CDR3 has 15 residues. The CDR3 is CASSLGTEKPYEQYF. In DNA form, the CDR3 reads TGTGCCAGCAGTTTGGGGACAGAAAAACCCTACGAGCAGTACTTC.

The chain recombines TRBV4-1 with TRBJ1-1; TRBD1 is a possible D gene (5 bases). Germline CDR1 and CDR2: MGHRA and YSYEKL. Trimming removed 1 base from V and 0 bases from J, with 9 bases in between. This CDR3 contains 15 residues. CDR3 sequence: CASSQARGLNTEAFF. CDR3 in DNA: TGCGCCAGCAGCCAAGCGAGGGGATTGAACACTGAAGCTTTCTTT.

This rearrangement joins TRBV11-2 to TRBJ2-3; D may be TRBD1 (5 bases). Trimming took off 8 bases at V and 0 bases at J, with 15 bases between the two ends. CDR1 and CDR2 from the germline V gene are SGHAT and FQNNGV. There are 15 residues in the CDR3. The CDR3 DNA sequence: TGTGCCAGCCGTAGACAGCCAAAAAGCACAGATACGCAGTATTTT. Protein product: CASRRQPKSTDTQYF.

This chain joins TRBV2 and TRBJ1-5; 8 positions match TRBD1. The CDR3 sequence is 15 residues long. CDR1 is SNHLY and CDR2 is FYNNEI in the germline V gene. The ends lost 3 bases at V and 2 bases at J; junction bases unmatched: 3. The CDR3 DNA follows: TGTGCCAGCAGTGACCCGGACAGGGGCAATCAGCCCCAGCATTTT. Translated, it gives CASSDPDRGNQPQHF.

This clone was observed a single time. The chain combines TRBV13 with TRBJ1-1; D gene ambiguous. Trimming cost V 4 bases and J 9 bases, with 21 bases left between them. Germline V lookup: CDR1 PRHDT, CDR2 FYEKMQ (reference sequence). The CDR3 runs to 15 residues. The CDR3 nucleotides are TGTGCCAGCAGCTACTACGATTTGGAGGCGCGCAAAGCTTTCTTT. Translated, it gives CASSYYDLEARKAFF.

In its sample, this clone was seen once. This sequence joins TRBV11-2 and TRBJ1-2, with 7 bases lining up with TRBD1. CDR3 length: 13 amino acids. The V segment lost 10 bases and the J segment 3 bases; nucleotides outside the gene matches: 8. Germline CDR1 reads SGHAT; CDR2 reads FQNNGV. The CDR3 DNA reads TGTGCCACTCGGAGGGGGACAGACTATGGCTACACCTTC. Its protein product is CATRRGTDYGYTF.

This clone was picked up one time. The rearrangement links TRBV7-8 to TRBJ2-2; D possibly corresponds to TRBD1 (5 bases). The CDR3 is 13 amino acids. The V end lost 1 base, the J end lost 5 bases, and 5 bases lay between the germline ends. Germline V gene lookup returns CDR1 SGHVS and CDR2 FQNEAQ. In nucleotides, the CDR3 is TGTGCCAGCAGCTTAGACAGGACCGGGGAGCTGTTTTTT. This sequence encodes CASSLDRTGELFF.

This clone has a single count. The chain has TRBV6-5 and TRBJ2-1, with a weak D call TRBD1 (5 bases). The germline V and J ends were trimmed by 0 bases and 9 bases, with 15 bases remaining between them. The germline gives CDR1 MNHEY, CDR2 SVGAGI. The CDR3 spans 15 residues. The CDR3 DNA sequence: TGTGCCAGCAGTTACTCGATAAATTGGGGCAGTGAGCAGTTCTTC. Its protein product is CASSYSINWGSEQFF.

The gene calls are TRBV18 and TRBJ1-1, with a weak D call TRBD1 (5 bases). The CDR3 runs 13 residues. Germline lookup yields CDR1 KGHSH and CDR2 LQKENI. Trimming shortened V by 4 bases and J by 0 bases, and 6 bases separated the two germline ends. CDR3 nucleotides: TGTGCCAGCTCACGGGACGTGAACACTGAAGCTTTCTTT. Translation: CASSRDVNTEAFF.

In nucleotides, the CDR3 is TGTGCCAGTTCTAGCGGGGGAGAGACCCAGTACTTC. The encoded protein is CASSSGGETQYF. The V gene is TRBV30, the J gene TRBJ2-5, with 10 positions matching TRBD2. Germline CDR1 GTSNPN, CDR2 SVGIG (reference sequence). Trimming removed 8 bases from V and 4 bases from J; junction bases left unmatched: 4. CDR3 length: 12 residues.

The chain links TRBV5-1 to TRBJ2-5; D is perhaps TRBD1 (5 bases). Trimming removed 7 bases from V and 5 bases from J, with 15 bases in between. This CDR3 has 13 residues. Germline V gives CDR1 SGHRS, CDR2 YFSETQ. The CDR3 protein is CASGQGIGETQYF. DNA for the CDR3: TGCGCCAGCGGCCAGGGAATAGGGGAGACCCAGTACTTC.

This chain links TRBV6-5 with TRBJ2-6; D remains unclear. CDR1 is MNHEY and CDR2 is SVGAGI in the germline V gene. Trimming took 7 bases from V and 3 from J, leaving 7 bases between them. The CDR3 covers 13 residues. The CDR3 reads CASTSVGANVLTF. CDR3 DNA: TGTGCCAGCACCTCAGTTGGGGCCAACGTCCTGACTTTC.